Described below is a single TCR beta chain sequence and its context. Its antigen remains unidentified. Per-base qualities were not stored, and no clone one base away is much larger. TCRdb names Illumina HiSeq 1500 as the instrument used. TCRdb reran the public reads through fastp at Q25 and MiXCR, keeping productive beta chains. Rows merge per CDR3 protein into single entries with the most common DNA and genes. The sample yields hundreds of thousands of distinct CDR3 sequences; roughly 46% were counted once. The ten most abundant clones make up about 39% of the sample. The sample is drawn from a study of T cell repertoires in cytomegalovirus infection (dated 2019 in TCRdb). With regard to the full study: Alongside well-studied HLA-B-restricted epitopes, the peptide stimulations were aimed at recently identified HLA-C-restricted CMV epitopes, whose presentation resists viral immunomodulation. Because public TCR beta signatures pointed to carriage of CMV infection together with the matching HLA type, the HLA type of each donor mattered for the analysis.

Explained via the paper, the treatment or condition label denotes: in vitro stimulation with specific CMV peptide epitopes to enrich CMV-specific T cells. Overall study outcomes, separate from this receptor: The ex vivo response was dominated by HLA-C-restricted CMV-specific TCR beta clonotypes, which also provided the single most frequent clonotype in two of eight donors. In both this cohort and an independent roughly 360-donor cohort, the cumulative frequency of public TCR beta family members distinguished carriers of CMV infection plus the relevant HLA type.

From the germline V gene, CDR1 is KGHSH and CDR2 is LQKENI. V gives up 3 bases and J gives up 5 bases, and the segment between their germline ends measures 11 bases. The CDR3 runs 14 amino acids, cysteine and phenylalanine included. Just CDR3 DNA is preserved here, 42 bases in frame from base 1. The source is a human donor in good health (CMV status not recorded). Some clones in this sample may be carry-over from other donors' samples. The rearranged chain carries TRBV18 and TRBJ1-5, with the identity of the D gene unclear. The source material was cultured PBMCs, sampled from culture after CMV antigen stimulation. CDR3 reads: CASSPGRVDQPQHF. The DNA reads as follows: TGTGCCAGCTCACCGGGTCGAGTAGATCAGCCCCAGCATTTT.